This T cell receptor beta chain was identified in a study of blood T cell repertoires in COVID-19. Assay used: immunoSEQ multiplex PCR; TCRdb lists only in-frame clones, some missing. The repertoire holds a few hundred thousand clones, with less than 90% as singletons. Germline V gives CDR1 LGHNA, CDR2 YSLEER. This CDR3 spans 16 amino acids. V gave up 3 bases and J gave up 0 bases, with 15 bases separating them. The origin of this receptor is a woman aged 30 to 39 who had recovered from COVID-19. Sequencing was done on a sample of PBMCs or T cells enriched from blood (not recorded which). The chain joins TRBV4-3 to TRBJ2-7, with D perhaps matching TRBD2 (5 bases). CDR3 DNA sequence: TGCGCCAGCAGCCAGAACAACATAGCGACCTCCTACGAGCAGTACTTC. This encodes CASSQNNIATSYEQYF.